This T cell receptor beta chain was sequenced for a study of cytomegalovirus exposure and HLA in healthy donors. The CDR3 consists of 14 residues. The trim removed 7 bases at V and 8 bases at J, leaving 10 bases unmatched. CDR1 and CDR2 (germline): LNHDA, SQIVND (reference sequence). Whereas donors were nominally healthy upon sampling, unrecorded immune exposures were probable. PCR employed 60 Vbeta and 13 Jbeta primers. The repertoire was sequenced with immunoSEQ multiplex PCR; TCRdb's copy has only in-frame clones and lacks some. The data show 150,000 or so clones, less than 85% seen once. Concerning this clone: What it binds is unknown.

General study findings and limits: Earlier findings revealed that most TCR beta V segments proved productive either about 87% or about 30% of the time.

The chain recombines TRBV19 with TRBJ1-2; 10 bases fit TRBD1. The clonotype was recovered from a man between 18 and 35 years old in good health and CMV-seropositive. Sequencing was done on a sample of PBMCs. DNA for the CDR3: TGTGCCAGTATTCCTGATGGGACAGGGGAAGGCTACACCTTC. Protein sequence: CASIPDGTGEGYTF.